This TCR beta chain came from a study of T-cell reconstitution after alpha-beta-depleted transplantation in children. Germline CDR1 reads SGHRS; CDR2 reads YFSETQ. This CDR3 contains 14 residues. Unique molecular identifiers were built into the TCRbeta library. MiXCR, applied by TCRdb to the PCR reads, yields one record per CDR3 protein. The repertoire holds 350,000 to 400,000 distinct CDR3 sequences, with more than 10% as singletons. This clonotype appeared many times. One end of the junction fails to match germline, which may point to a read error. The source of this sequence is a human donor who donated a stem cell graft to a child with Fanconi anemia. This specimen consisted of PBMCs, obtained from the stem cell graft. The rearrangement links TRBV5-1 to TRBJ1-1, with TRBD1 matching 8 bases. The CDR3 DNA reads as TGTGCCAGCAGCCTTACAGGGGGTGACACTGAAGCTTTCTTT. Protein: CASSLTGGDTEAFF.